This passage covers 25 T cell receptor beta chains from one sample sequenced in a study of blood T cell repertoires in COVID-19 (TCRdb year 2020). Receptor amplification or capture employed the immunoSEQ multiplex PCR assay. TCRdb stores this immuneACCESS table with in-frame sequences only. Part of the clones is absent; in the studies checked, under half of the shortfall reflects unresolved V genes, and no reason is known for the rest. The sample table contains approximately 100,000 clones; only one count was recorded for approximately 80% of them. The ten largest clones take up 8.5% to 12% of the sample. Sequencing was done on a sample of peripheral blood. These receptors originate from a human donor in a cohort sampled during active COVID-19.

The chain uses TRBV29-1 and TRBJ2-1; 7 positions match TRBD2. CDR1 is SQVTM and CDR2 is ANQGSEA in the germline V gene. The CDR3 totals 14 residues. V was pared by 6 bases and J by 2 bases, with 7 bases of the junction left unmatched. In DNA, the CDR3 is TGCAGCGTGCCCCGGGAGGACACCTACAATGAGCAGTTCTTC. Protein product: CSVPREDTYNEQFF.

This chain connects TRBV6-5 to TRBJ1-2, with 8 bases that match TRBD1. The CDR3 sequence is 15 residues long. Per germline, CDR1 MNHEY and CDR2 SVGAGI. V was clipped by 7 bases and J by 0 bases; unmatched bases: 7. The CDR3 spells CASITRTGTNYGYTF. The CDR3 nucleotides are TGTGCCAGCATAACCCGGACAGGGACTAACTATGGCTACACCTTC.

The chain links TRBV14 to TRBJ2-5, with 10 bases matching TRBD2. J was trimmed by 6 bases and V by 4 bases; bases with no gene match: 5. The CDR3 length is 14 residues. Germline lookup yields CDR1 SGHDN and CDR2 FVKESK. The CDR3 loop is CASSPLAGEQTQYF. The DNA of the CDR3 is TGTGCCAGCAGCCCCCTAGCGGGAGAGCAGACCCAGTACTTC.

This clone has just a few counts. CDR3 protein: CASSQFMQPQHF. The DNA of the CDR3 is TGTGCCAGTAGTCAGTTTATGCAGCCCCAGCATTTT. V gene TRBV19 combines with J gene TRBJ1-5; no firm D call. There are 12 residues in the CDR3. Germline loops: CDR1 LNHDA, CDR2 SQIVND (reference sequence). The V and J ends lost 5 bases and 7 bases respectively, with 9 bases between them.

The rearrangement links TRBV10-3 to TRBJ2-5; TRBD2 aligns across 11 bases. Per the germline V gene, CDR1 is ENHRY and CDR2 is SYGVKD. The CDR3 is made up of 18 amino acids. Trimming cost V 0 bases and J 0 bases; bases outside gene matches: 6. CDR3 DNA: TGTGCCATCAGTGAGTCTAACCCTAGCGGGGGGTACCAAGAGACCCAGTACTTC. Amino acid sequence: CAISESNPSGGYQETQYF.

This sequence joins TRBV7-6 and TRBJ2-5; D may be TRBD1 (6 bases). The CDR3 contains 15 residues. Germline assignment: CDR1 SGHVS and CDR2 FNYEAQ. Trimming took off 0 bases at V and 4 bases at J, with 12 bases between the two ends. The DNA of the CDR3 is TGTGCCAGCAGCTTAGCGGACAGCTCGCTAGAGACCCAGTACTTC. Amino acid sequence: CASSLADSSLETQYF.

This sequence joins TRBV11-3 and TRBJ2-7, with D possibly TRBD2 on 6 matching bases. The CDR3 is 14 amino acids. The V gene's germline CDR1 is SGHNT and CDR2 YENEEA. Trimming cost V 3 bases and J 2 bases, with 11 bases left between them. This CDR3 reads CASSFGGTAYEQYF. The CDR3 DNA reads as TGTGCCAGCAGCTTCGGGGGTACAGCCTACGAGCAGTACTTC.

About this clone itself: Other DNA sequences in the same sample also yield this CDR3. This chain joins TRBV18 and TRBJ1-1; no clear D gene. Per germline, CDR1 KGHSH and CDR2 LQKENI. This CDR3 contains 14 residues. Trimming stripped 2 bases from V and 1 base from J, with 8 bases between. CDR3 region: CASSPAARNTEAFF. The CDR3 bases are TGTGCCAGCTCACCAGCGGCAAGGAACACTGAAGCTTTCTTT.

This clone was seen a handful of times. The chain combines TRBV7-6 with TRBJ2-2; TRBD2 matches at 11 bases. The CDR3 has 16 amino acids. Germline CDR1 SGHVS, CDR2 FNYEAQ. V dropped 5 bases and J dropped 1; count of bases not matched to a gene: 3. The CDR3 region is CASSAGLAVNTGELFF. CDR3 DNA: TGTGCCAGCAGCGCGGGACTAGCGGTGAACACCGGGGAGCTGTTTTTT. The variable domain in full, with the rest retrieved from reference TRBV7-6 and TRBJ2-2, is GAGVSQSPRYKVTKRGQDVALRCDPISGHVSLYWYRQALGQGPEFLTYFNYEAQQDKSGLPNDRFSAERPEGSISTLTIQRTEQRDSAMYRCASSAGLAVNTGELFFGEGSRLTVL.

This sequence joins TRBV7-3 and TRBJ1-2; 7 bases are shared with TRBD1. Germline-derived CDR1 and CDR2 are SGHTA and FQGTGA. V lost 5 bases, J lost 0 bases, and 12 bases stayed unmatched. There are 17 residues in the CDR3. As DNA, the CDR3 is TGTGCCAGCAGCGGCCGGGACAGAGGAACTTCTAACTATGGCTACACCTTC. It codes for CASSGRDRGTSNYGYTF.

This clone was counted a single time. The genes are TRBV7-9 and TRBJ1-2; D is perhaps TRBD1 (5 bases). Germline loops: CDR1 SEHNR, CDR2 FQNEAQ (reference sequence). Trimming left V 0 bases short and J 7 bases short, with 15 bases between. CDR3 size: 15 residues. CDR3 DNA sequence: TGTGCCAGCAGCTTAGCGGGGGGAACCCATGGTGGCTACACCTTC. Its protein product is CASSLAGGTHGGYTF. The entire variable domain, with the rest obtained from reference TRBV7-9 and TRBJ1-2, is as follows: DTGVSQNPRHKITKRGQNVTFRCDPISEHNRLYWYRQTLGQGPEFLTYFQNEAQLEKSRLLSDRFSAERPKGSFSTLEIQRTEQGDSAMYLCASSLAGGTHGGYTFGSGTRLTVV.

The rearrangement joins TRBV14 to TRBJ2-1, with D perhaps matching TRBD2 (5 bases). From germline, CDR1 is SGHDN and CDR2 FVKESK. This CDR3 is 17 amino acids long. V was trimmed by 0 bases and J by 0 bases, leaving 12 bases between them. The DNA for the CDR3 is TGTGCCAGCAGCCAAGATCGCCGGACTCCCTCCTACAATGAGCAGTTCTTC. Translation: CASSQDRRTPSYNEQFF.

This chain joins TRBV6-6 and TRBJ1-1, with D perhaps matching TRBD1 (6 bases). Trimming shortened V by 5 bases and J by 0 bases, and 19 bases separated the two germline ends. The germline gives CDR1 MNHNY, CDR2 SVGAGI (reference sequence). CDR3 length: 17 residues. CDR3 in amino acids: CASSQVQGTGLNTEAFF. Here the CDR3 DNA reads TGTGCCAGCAGTCAGGTCCAGGGGACGGGGTTGAACACTGAAGCTTTCTTT.

This chain uses TRBV10-3 with TRBJ2-7, with TRBD1 as a possible D gene (7 bases). With 10 bases removed from V and 2 bases from J, the gap between germline ends came to 12 bases. The CDR3 is 12 residues long. Germline CDR1 ENHRY, CDR2 SYGVKD. DNA of the CDR3: TGTGCCAGCGGGGACAGCCCCTACGAGCAGTACTTC. It yields the protein CASGDSPYEQYF.

The chain carries TRBV2 and TRBJ1-1; D unclear. This CDR3 is 14 amino acids long. V was clipped by 7 bases and J by 6 bases, with 18 bases between them. The germline CDR1 and CDR2 sequences are SNHLY and FYNNEI. The CDR3 reads CASTRGGLLAEAFF. CDR3 in DNA: TGTGCCAGCACCCGAGGAGGGTTATTGGCTGAAGCTTTCTTT.

V is TRBV30 and J is TRBJ1-1, with TRBD1 matching 7 bases. Germline CDR1 GTSNPN, CDR2 SVGIG (reference sequence). The CDR3 is 14 residues long. Trimming removed 4 bases from V and 0 bases from J; junction bases left unmatched: 5. The CDR3 is CAWKRDSVNTEAFF. As DNA, the CDR3 is TGTGCCTGGAAAAGGGACAGTGTGAACACTGAAGCTTTCTTT.

V gene TRBV25-1 combines with J gene TRBJ1-1; unclear D gene. V was pared by 0 bases and J by 1 base, with 9 bases between. Germline CDR1 reads MGHDK; CDR2 reads SYGVNS. The CDR3 extends over 15 amino acids. Here the CDR3 DNA reads TGTGCCAGCAGTGAATATAGCGGCAGGAACACTGAAGCTTTCTTT. The encoded protein is CASSEYSGRNTEAFF.

The chain links TRBV28 to TRBJ2-7, with 8 positions matching TRBD2. CDR1 and CDR2 (germline): MDHEN, SYDVKM. V lost 11 bases, J lost 4 bases, and 7 bases stayed unmatched. The CDR3 is 12 residues long. The CDR3 coding sequence is TGTGCCTCGCGGGGGGAATCATACGAGCAGTACTTC. Its protein is CASRGESYEQYF.

The chain combines TRBV7-6 with TRBJ2-7, with TRBD1 matching over 8 bases. The V segment lost 5 bases and the J segment 1 base; nucleotides outside the gene matches: 10. The CDR3 has 16 amino acids. Germline-derived CDR1 and CDR2 are SGHVS and FNYEAQ. The CDR3 nucleotides read TGTGCCAGCAGCCTACAGGGGGACAGGCAATCCTACGAGCAGTACTTC. Protein sequence: CASSLQGDRQSYEQYF.

The CDR3 nucleotides are TGTGCCAGCAGAGACGACGGGACTGGGGCCAACGTCCTGACTTTC. It translates to CASRDDGTGANVLTF. The rearrangement links TRBV7-3 to TRBJ2-6, with D possibly being TRBD2 (5 bases). CDR1 is SGHTA and CDR2 is FQGTGA in the germline V gene. V lost 6 bases to trimming and J lost 2 bases, with 11 bases between them. The CDR3 covers 15 residues.

The chain links TRBV27 to TRBJ2-2; D is perhaps TRBD1 (6 bases). This CDR3 is 13 amino acids long. Germline CDR1 reads MNHEY; CDR2 reads SMNVEV (reference sequence). V was shortened by 7 bases and J by 6 bases, with 12 bases between the two germline ends. In DNA form, the CDR3 reads TGTGCCAGCAAACTTGAGGGGGCCGGGGAGCTGTTTTTT. Protein sequence: CASKLEGAGELFF.

The chain carries TRBV28 and TRBJ1-1, with TRBD1 matching over 8 bases. Germline CDR1 and CDR2: MDHEN and SYDVKM. Losses at the gene ends were 5 bases for V and 1 base for J; bases not matched to a gene: 6. The CDR3 sequence is 15 residues long. The DNA of the CDR3 is TGTGCCAGCAGTCCTGACAGGGGTAGGAACACTGAAGCTTTCTTT. Protein product: CASSPDRGRNTEAFF.

The chain uses TRBV3-1 (or the pseudogene TRBV3-2) and TRBJ1-6; D is unclear. This CDR3 comprises 14 residues. V gave up 1 base and J gave up 5 bases, with 6 bases separating them. In germline, CDR1 is LGHDT, CDR2 YNNKEL (reference sequence). This chain's CDR3 is CASSQVTDNSPLHF. CDR3 DNA: TGTGCCAGCAGCCAAGTTACAGATAATTCACCCCTCCACTTT.

This clone is classed as medium-sized. The chain recombines TRBV7-3 with TRBJ2-2, with a tentative D call TRBD2 (6 bases). The CDR3 is 14 residues long. Germline V gives CDR1 SGHTA, CDR2 FQGTGA. Trimming left V 7 bases short and J 3 bases short, with 12 bases between. DNA of the CDR3: TGTGCCAGCAAACCGGGACTGCACACCGGGGAGCTGTTTTTT. Translating gives CASKPGLHTGELFF. Together with reference TRBV7-3 and TRBJ2-2, the CDR3 gives the full variable domain: GAGVSQTPSNKVTEKGKYVELRCDPISGHTALYWYRQSLGQGPEFLIYFQGTGAADDSGLPNDRFFAVRPEGSVSTLKIQRTERGDSAVYLCASKPGLHTGELFFGEGSRLTVL.

This clone was observed once. The V gene is TRBV3-1 (or the pseudogene TRBV3-2), the J gene TRBJ2-7; weak D call: TRBD2 (5 bases). With 0 bases removed from V and 2 bases from J, the gap between germline ends came to 11 bases. The germline V gene has CDR1 LGHDT and CDR2 YNNKEL (reference sequence). The CDR3 loop spans 15 amino acids. The CDR3 nucleotides are TGTGCCAGCAGCCAAGATCCGGGATCGGCCTACGAGCAGTACTTC. Encoded protein: CASSQDPGSAYEQYF.